The clone carrying this T cell receptor beta chain was detected only a few times. These data are taken from a study of T-cell reconstitution after alpha-beta-depleted transplantation in children. The CDR3 totals 16 residues. The ends were cut back, 1 base at V and 5 bases at J, with 16 bases in the middle. Germline CDR1 and CDR2: LGHNA and YSLEER. This sample's TCRbeta library carried unique molecular identifier barcodes. TCRdb independently ran MiXCR on the PCR reads; one entry per CDR3 protein. The sample yields 200,000 to 250,000 distinct CDR3 sequences, 8% to 10% seen once. The TCR sequence derives from a human donor who donated a stem cell graft to a child with acute lymphoblastic leukemia. The gene calls are TRBV4-3 and TRBJ2-3, with D maybe TRBD1 (7 bases). The input for sequencing was PBMCs from the stem cell graft donor, taken from the stem cell graft. This chain's CDR3 is CASSQGRRGRGDTQYF. DNA for the CDR3: TGCGCCAGCAGCCAAGGGCGGAGGGGGCGAGGAGATACGCAGTATTTT.